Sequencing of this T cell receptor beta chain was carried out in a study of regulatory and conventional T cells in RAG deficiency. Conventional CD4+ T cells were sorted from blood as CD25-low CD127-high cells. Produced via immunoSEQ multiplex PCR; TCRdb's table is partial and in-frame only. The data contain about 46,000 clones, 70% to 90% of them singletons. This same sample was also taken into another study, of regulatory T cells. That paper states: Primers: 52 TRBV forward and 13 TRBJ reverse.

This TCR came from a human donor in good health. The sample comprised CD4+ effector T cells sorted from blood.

This CDR3 is CASSERAGGNQPQHF. CDR3 nucleotide sequence: TGTGCCAGCAGTGAACGGGCAGGGGGCAATCAGCCCCAGCATTTT. The J gene is TRBJ1-5, the V gene TRBV2; D perhaps matches TRBD1 (6 bases). The ends were cut back, 2 bases at V and 2 bases at J, with 10 bases in the middle. The CDR3 length is 15 residues. Per the germline V gene, CDR1 is SNHLY and CDR2 is FYNNEI.